The TCR beta chain under discussion was sequenced for a study of T-cell reconstitution after alpha-beta-depleted transplantation in children. Study conclusions and caveats: Expanded graft clones, several hundred of them, were reportedly the source of alpha-beta T cells about two months after transplant. Where some patients showed high TCRbeta diversity at day 60, it came from recipient T cells and thymic progenitors that had survived. Most T-cell counts and diversity one year after the transplant came from T cells that were newly produced.

CDR1 and CDR2 (germline): DFQATT, SNEGSKA (reference sequence). The CDR3 has 15 amino acids. V dropped 1 base and J dropped 1 base, with 12 bases sitting between them. This clonotype has only a few counts. The antigen is unknown. The library targeted TCRbeta and was prepared with unique molecular identifiers. Each CDR3 protein is one row after TCRdb ran MiXCR on the PCR reads. The sample lists 90,000 to 130,000 distinct CDR3 sequences; 10% were seen once. The TCR was taken from a boy aged 2-15 years with acute lymphoblastic leukemia, due to receive a stem cell transplant. The specimen comprised PBMCs, sampled before TCRalphabeta/CD19-depleted stem cell transplant. The V gene is TRBV20-1, the J gene TRBJ2-3; D remains unclear. CDR3 protein: CSARAPKLGTDTQYF. The CDR3 DNA is TGCAGTGCTAGAGCCCCGAAGCTGGGCACAGATACGCAGTATTTT.